Sequencing of this T cell receptor (beta chain) was carried out in a study of blood T cell repertoires in COVID-19. Study-level information: PBMCs, B-cell-depleted T cells, or T cells provided the cDNA or gDNA that made up the material.

Here immunoSEQ multiplex PCR was the method, and the copy in TCRdb shows in-frame clones only, minus some. The data hold about 310,000 clones, with around nine tenths observed a single time. Trimming removed 6 bases at V and 3 bases at J, with 16 bases between. This CDR3 contains 15 residues. Germline CDR1 and CDR2: LGHNA and YSLEER. What was sequenced was peripheral blood. This chain connects TRBV4-3 to TRBJ2-3; D might be TRBD2 (6 bases). The sequence came from a man aged 65 to 85 with acute or convalescent COVID-19. CDR3 bases: TGCGCCAGCAGACCCGCGGGGTCCAGAACAGATACGCAGTATTTT. Translation gives CASRPAGSRTDTQYF.